The T cell receptor (beta chain) described here comes from a study of blood T cell repertoires in COVID-19. The germline CDR1 and CDR2 sequences are LGHNA and YNFKEQ. CDR3 length equals 16 residues. V lost 2 bases to trimming and J lost 2 bases, with 14 bases between them. Original processing notes: Amplification of reference gene primers provided the estimated nucleated cell counts. Some clones are missing from TCRdb's copy, which holds only in-frame ones; the method was immunoSEQ multiplex PCR. V and J calls and clone size are given by that table; D and trimming were obtained from the DNA. The table includes approximately 200,000 clones, approximately 90% detected once.

The chain joins TRBV4-2 to TRBJ2-3; D possibly corresponds to TRBD1 (5 bases). The material sequenced was PBMCs or T cells enriched from blood (not recorded which). The clonotype was recovered from a man aged 30 to 39 who had recovered from COVID-19. DNA for the CDR3: TGTGCCAGCAGCCAATTTGACAGAAATTCCACAGATACGCAGTATTTT. Protein product: CASSQFDRNSTDTQYF.